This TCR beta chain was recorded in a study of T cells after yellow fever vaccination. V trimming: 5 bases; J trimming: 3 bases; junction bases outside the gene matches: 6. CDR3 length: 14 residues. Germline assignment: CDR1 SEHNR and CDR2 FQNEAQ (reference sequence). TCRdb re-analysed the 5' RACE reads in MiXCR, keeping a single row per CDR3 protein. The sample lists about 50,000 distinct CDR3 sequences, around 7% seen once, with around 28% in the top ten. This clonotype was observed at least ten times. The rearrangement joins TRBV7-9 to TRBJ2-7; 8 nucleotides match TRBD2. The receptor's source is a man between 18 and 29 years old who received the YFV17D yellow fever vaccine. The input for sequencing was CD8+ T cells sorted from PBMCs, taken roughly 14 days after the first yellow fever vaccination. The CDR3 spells CASSPPGGGYEQYF. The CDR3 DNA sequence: TGTGCCAGCAGCCCCCCGGGGGGGGGCTACGAGCAGTACTTC.